There are many counts of the clone carrying this TCR beta chain. The sample comes from a study of regulatory T cells in long-lasting Graves disease. Study-wide background: Newly diagnosed Graves' patients had under 3 months of antithyroid drugs.

The CDR3 is 13 amino acids. V lost 7 bases to trimming and J lost 0 bases, with 7 bases between them. Germline V CDR1 and CDR2: DFQATT, SNEGSKA (reference sequence). Library construction for TCR beta used iRepertoire HTBI primers and Arm-PCR of CDR3 regions. TCRdb re-called the multiplex PCR reads through MiXCR, storing one row per CDR3 protein. The sample holds roughly 520,000 distinct CDR3 sequences, around 11% seen once. The time point was: newly diagnosed GD, antithyroid drugs for less than 3 months. The authors made the TCR library using RNA they extracted from PBMCs. Another study also made use of these data, one on T cells in Graves' hyperthyroidism and ophthalmopathy. That report notes: Blood also showed most of the thyroid clonotypes that were expanded above 0.001. Ophthalmopathy and stable hyperthyroidism were separated by a 13 V-J model.

This sequence joins TRBV20-1 and TRBJ2-6; D is perhaps TRBD1 (5 bases). Specimen: peripheral blood mononuclear cells (PBMCs), collected at new diagnosis, from a patient treated with antithyroid drugs. The sequence was obtained from a young woman with Graves disease. CDR3 bases: TGCAGTGGCAGGGTCTCTGGGGCCAACGTCCTGACTTTC. Protein product: CSGRVSGANVLTF.